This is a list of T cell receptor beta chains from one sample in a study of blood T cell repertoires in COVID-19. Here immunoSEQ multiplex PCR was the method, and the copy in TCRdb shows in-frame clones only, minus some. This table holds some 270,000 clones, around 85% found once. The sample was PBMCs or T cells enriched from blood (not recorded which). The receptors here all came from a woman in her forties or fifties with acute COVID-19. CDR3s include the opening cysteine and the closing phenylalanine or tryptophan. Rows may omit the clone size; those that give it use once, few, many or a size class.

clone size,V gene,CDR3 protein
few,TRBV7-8,CASSSTEAWSSYNEQFF
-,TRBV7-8,CASSPGHYEQYF
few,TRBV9,CASSPRDRVPSYEQYF
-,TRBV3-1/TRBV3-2,CASSPFGRGANEQFF
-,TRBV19,CASSSVRQGAGETQYF
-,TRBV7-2,CASSLGGRIEQFF
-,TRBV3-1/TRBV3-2,CASSLAGAHQETQYF
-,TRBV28,CASSSYRLNSEKLFF
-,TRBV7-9,CASSLQGNTEAFF
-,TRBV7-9,CASSSLGDQPQHF
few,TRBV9,CASGDLNTEAFF
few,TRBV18,CASSPWGQNNQPQHF
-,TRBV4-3,CASSQTRVAGEQYF
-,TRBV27,CASSFGGLGANVLTF
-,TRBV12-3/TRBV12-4,CASSSYYEQYF
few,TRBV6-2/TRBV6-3,CASSYPDRAEQFF
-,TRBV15,CATSINSGASTDTQYF
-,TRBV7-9,CASSPTGTPYEQYF
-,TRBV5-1,CASSPSTARLGGYTF
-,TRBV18,CASSPLDTRGEQYF
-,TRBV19,CASRPQGASNQPQHF
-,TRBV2,CASSEIGTGRGTEAFF
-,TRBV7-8,CASSQKAFYEQYF
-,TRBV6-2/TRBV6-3,CASSPTGYPNYGYTF
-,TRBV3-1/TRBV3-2,CASSQGPLRGEAFF
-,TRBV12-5,CASRSEEERKETQYF
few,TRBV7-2,CASSLIGTSGGFDF
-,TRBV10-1,CASSVLGQGNNTGELFF
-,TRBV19,CASRDRLLYGYTF
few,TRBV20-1,CSAGEAFF
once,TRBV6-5,CASSYSRGSTEAFF
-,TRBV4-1,CASSPSGTRGSEQYF
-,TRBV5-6,CASSLPTGGAFF
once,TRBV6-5,CASSYGQGINYGYTF
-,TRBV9,CASSAIDRDTQYF
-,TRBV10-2,CASSETKGGAGYGYTF
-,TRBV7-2,CASSGGVWNSGNTIYF
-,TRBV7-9,CASNLPGTGGTGELFF
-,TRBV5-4,CASSSGANVLTF
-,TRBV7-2,CASSPTGTGGVKNIQYF
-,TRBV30,CASGQGHEQFF
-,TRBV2,CASSEGSRVEAFF
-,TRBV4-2,CASSQDTGVGTEAFF
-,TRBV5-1,CASSAGQSNEQFF
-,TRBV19,CASSIGGIDYGYTF
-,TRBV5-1,CASSWGQRTNYGYTF
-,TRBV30,CAWRYDRAAGNTIYF
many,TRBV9,CASSLQGEERGGLPQYF
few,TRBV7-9,CASSLALRETQYF
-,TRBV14,CASSQGANTEAFF
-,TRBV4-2,CASSDTRLDSPLHF
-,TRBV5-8,CASSLGQNYGYTF
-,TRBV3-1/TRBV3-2,CASSQDIGQGANEKLFF
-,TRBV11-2,CASSLDLNAGFIYGYTF
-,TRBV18,CASSPRQGTYNEQFF